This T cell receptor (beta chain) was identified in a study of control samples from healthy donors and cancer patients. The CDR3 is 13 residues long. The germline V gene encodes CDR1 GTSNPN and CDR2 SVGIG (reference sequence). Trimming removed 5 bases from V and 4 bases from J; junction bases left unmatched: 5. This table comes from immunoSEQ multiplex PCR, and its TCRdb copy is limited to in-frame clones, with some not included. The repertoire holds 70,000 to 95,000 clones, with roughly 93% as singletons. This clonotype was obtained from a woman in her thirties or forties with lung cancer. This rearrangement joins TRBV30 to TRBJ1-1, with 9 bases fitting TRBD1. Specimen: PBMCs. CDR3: CAWEKQGATEAFF. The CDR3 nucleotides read TGTGCCTGGGAAAAACAGGGGGCCACTGAAGCTTTCTTT.